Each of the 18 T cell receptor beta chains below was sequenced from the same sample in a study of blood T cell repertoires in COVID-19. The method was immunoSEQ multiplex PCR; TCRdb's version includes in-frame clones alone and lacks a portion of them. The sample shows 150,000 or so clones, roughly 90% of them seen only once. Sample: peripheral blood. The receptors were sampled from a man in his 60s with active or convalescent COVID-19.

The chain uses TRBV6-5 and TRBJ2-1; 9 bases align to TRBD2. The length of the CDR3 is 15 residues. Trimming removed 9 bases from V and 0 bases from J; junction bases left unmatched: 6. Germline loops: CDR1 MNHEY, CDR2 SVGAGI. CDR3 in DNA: TGTGCCAGTACTAGCGGGCCGAGCTCCTACAATGAGCAGTTCTTC. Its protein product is CASTSGPSSYNEQFF.

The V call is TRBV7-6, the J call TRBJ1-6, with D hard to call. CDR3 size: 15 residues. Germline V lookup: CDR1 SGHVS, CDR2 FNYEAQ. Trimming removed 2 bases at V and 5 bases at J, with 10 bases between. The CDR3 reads CASSLLRGNNSPLHF. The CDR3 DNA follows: TGTGCCAGCAGCTTACTCAGAGGGAATAATTCACCCCTCCACTTT. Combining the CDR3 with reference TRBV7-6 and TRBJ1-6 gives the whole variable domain GAGVSQSPRYKVTKRGQDVALRCDPISGHVSLYWYRQALGQGPEFLTYFNYEAQQDKSGLPNDRFSAERPEGSISTLTIQRTEQRDSAMYRCASSLLRGNNSPLHFGNGTRLTVT.

CDR3 residues: CASSLNIPGGQGAFNEQFF. For the CDR3, the DNA is TGTGCCAGCAGCCTAAACATCCCTGGGGGACAGGGGGCTTTCAATGAGCAGTTCTTC. The rearrangement links TRBV9 to TRBJ2-1, with TRBD1 matching 12 bases. The CDR3 has 19 residues. The trim removed 4 bases at V and 6 bases at J, leaving 17 bases unmatched. Germline lookup yields CDR1 SGDLS and CDR2 YYNGEE.

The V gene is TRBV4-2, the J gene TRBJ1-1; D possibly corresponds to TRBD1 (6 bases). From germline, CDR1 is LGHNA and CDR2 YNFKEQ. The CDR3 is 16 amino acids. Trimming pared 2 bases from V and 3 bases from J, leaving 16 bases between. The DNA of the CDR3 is TGTGCCAGCAGCCAATCCGAGAGGGGGTTGGACACTGAAGCTTTCTTT. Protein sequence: CASSQSERGLDTEAFF.

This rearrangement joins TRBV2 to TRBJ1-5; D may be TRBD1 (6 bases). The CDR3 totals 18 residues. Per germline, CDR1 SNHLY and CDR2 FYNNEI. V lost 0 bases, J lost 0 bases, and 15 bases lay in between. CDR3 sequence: CASSEARGGADSNQPQHF. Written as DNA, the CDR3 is TGTGCCAGCAGTGAAGCCCGAGGGGGGGCGGATAGCAATCAGCCCCAGCATTTT.

The CDR3 coding sequence is TGTGCCAGCAGCCAAACGACAGGGGATCAGCCCCAGCATTTT. Protein: CASSQTTGDQPQHF. The genes are TRBV7-9 and TRBJ1-5; 8 bases fit TRBD1. The CDR3 totals 14 residues. Germline V gene data show CDR1 as SEHNR and CDR2 as FQNEAQ (reference sequence). Trimming at V came to 5 bases and at J to 5 bases, leaving 5 bases not matched to a gene.

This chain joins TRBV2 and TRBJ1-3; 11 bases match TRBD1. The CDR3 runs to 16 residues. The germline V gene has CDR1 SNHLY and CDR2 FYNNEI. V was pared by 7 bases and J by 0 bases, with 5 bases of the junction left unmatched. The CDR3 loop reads CASKGGTGGSGNTIYF. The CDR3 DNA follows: TGTGCCAGCAAAGGAGGGACAGGGGGCTCTGGAAACACCATATATTTT.

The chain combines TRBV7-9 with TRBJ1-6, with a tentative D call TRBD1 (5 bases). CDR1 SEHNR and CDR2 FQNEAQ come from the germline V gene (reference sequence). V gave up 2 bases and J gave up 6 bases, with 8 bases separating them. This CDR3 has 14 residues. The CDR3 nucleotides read TGTGCCAGCAGCTTACGACAGACTAATTCACCCCTCCACTTT. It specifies CASSLRQTNSPLHF. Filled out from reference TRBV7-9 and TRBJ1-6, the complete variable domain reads DTGVSQNPRHKITKRGQNVTFRCDPISEHNRLYWYRQTLGQGPEFLTYFQNEAQLEKSRLLSDRFSAERPKGSFSTLEIQRTEQGDSAMYLCASSLRQTNSPLHFGNGTRLTVT.

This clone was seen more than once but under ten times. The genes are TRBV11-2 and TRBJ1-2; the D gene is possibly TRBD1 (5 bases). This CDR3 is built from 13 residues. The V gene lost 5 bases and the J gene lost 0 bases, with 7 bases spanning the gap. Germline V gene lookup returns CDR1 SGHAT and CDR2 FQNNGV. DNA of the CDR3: TGTGCCAGCAGCGGACAAGCTAACTATGGCTACACCTTC. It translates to CASSGQANYGYTF.

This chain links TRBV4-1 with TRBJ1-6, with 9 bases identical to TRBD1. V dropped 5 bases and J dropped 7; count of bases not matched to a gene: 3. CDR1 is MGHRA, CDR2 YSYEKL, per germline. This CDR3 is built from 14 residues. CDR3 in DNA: TGCGCCAGCAGCTCAGGACAGGGGAATTCACCCCTCCACTTT. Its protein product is CASSSGQGNSPLHF.

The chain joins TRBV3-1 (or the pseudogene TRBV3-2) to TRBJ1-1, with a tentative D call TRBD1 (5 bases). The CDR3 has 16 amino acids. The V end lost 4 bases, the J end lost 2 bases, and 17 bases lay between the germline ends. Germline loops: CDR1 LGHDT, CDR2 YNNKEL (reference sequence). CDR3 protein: CASSLNYMTVNTEAFF. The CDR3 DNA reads TGTGCCAGCAGCCTGAATTATATGACAGTAAACACTGAAGCTTTCTTT.

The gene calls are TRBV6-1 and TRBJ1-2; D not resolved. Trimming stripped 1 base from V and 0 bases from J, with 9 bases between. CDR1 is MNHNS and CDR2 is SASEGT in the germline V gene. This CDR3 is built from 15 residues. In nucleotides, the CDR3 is TGTGCCAGCAGTGAAGGCAGTCTGTCTAACTATGGCTACACCTTC. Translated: CASSEGSLSNYGYTF.

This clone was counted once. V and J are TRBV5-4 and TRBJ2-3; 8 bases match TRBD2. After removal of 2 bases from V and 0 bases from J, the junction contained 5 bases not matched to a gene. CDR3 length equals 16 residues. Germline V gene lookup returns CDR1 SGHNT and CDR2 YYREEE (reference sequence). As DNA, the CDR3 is TGTGCCAGCAGCTTCGGGGGGGGACATAGCACAGATACGCAGTATTTT. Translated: CASSFGGGHSTDTQYF.

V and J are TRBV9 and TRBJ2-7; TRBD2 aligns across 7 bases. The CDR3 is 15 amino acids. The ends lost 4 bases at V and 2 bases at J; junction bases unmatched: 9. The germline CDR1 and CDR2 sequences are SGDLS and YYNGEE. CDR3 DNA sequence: TGTGCCAGCAGCCCTAGGGTGGGGAGGGCCTACGAGCAGTACTTC. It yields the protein CASSPRVGRAYEQYF. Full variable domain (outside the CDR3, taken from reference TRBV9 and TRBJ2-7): DSGVTQTPKHLITATGQRVTLRCSPRSGDLSVYWYQQSLDQGLQFLIQYYNGEERAKGNILERFSAQQFPDLHSELNLSSLELGDSALYFCASSPRVGRAYEQYFGPGTRLTVT.

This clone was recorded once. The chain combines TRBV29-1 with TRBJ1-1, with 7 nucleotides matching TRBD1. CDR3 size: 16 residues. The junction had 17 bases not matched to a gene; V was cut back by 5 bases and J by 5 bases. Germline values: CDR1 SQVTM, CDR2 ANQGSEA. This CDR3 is CSVPIGGLERATEAFF. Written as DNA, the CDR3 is TGCAGCGTTCCCATAGGGGGCCTGGAACGAGCTACTGAAGCTTTCTTT.

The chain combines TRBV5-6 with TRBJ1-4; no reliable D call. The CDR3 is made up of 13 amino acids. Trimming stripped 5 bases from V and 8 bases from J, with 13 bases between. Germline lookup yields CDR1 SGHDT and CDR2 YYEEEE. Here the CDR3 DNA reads TGTGCCAGCAGTAGTGGCCGAGGGGAAAAACTGTTTTTT. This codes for CASSSGRGEKLFF.

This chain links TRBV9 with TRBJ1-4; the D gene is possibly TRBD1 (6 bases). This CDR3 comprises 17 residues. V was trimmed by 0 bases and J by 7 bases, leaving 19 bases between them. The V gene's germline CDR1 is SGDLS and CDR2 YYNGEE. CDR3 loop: CASSVGEGGAGTEKLFF. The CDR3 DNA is TGTGCCAGCAGCGTAGGCGAAGGGGGAGCTGGAACTGAAAAACTGTTTTTT. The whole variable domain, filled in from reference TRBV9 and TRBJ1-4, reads DSGVTQTPKHLITATGQRVTLRCSPRSGDLSVYWYQQSLDQGLQFLIQYYNGEERAKGNILERFSAQQFPDLHSELNLSSLELGDSALYFCASSVGEGGAGTEKLFFGSGTQLSVL.

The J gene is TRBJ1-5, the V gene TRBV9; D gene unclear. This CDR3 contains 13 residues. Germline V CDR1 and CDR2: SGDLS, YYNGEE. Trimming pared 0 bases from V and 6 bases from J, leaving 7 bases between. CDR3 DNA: TGTGCCAGCAGCGTAGGAGAGGGTCAGCCCCAGCATTTT. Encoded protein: CASSVGEGQPQHF.